The 18 T cell receptor beta chains reported below all come from one sample, sequenced in a study of control samples from healthy donors and cancer patients. Sequencing was performed with immunoSEQ multiplex PCR; in TCRdb, only in-frame clones are kept and a portion is missing. The table lists roughly 150,000 clones, roughly 93% of them singletons. The sequenced sample consisted of blood. The receptors originated from a man younger than 35 in good health.

The rearrangement joins TRBV21-1 to TRBJ2-6. TRBV21-1 is a pseudogene. The CDR3 runs 16 residues. The chain's CDR3 is CASSALLSSGANVLTF. CDR3 in DNA: TGTGCCAGCAGCGCCTTATTGTCCTCTGGGGCCAACGTCCTGACTTTC.

This chain links TRBV5-1 with TRBJ2-7; 12 nucleotides match TRBD2. With 5 bases clipped from V and 5 bases from J, the junction kept 8 bases outside the gene matches. The CDR3 loop spans 15 amino acids. CDR1 is SGHRS and CDR2 is YFSETQ in the germline V gene. The CDR3 DNA reads TGCGCCAGCAGACCGACTAGCGGGAGTCTCGACGAGCAGTACTTC. Translation gives CASRPTSGSLDEQYF.

The gene calls are TRBV12-3 or TRBV12-4 and TRBJ1-5, with D tentatively TRBD1 (5 bases). The CDR3 sequence is 11 residues long. V lost 4 bases and J lost 14, with 12 bases in between. The CDR3 is CASSYRQSEHF. The DNA for the CDR3 is TGTGCCAGCAGTTACCGACAGTCCGAGCATTTT.

CDR3 coding DNA: TGTGCCAGCAGTTTATCGACAGGGTATCAGCCCCAGCATTTT. Its translation: CASSLSTGYQPQHF. The chain couples TRBV27 to TRBJ1-5; TRBD1 agrees at 7 bases. The CDR3 is made up of 14 amino acids. Germline V CDR1 and CDR2: MNHEY, SMNVEV (reference sequence). The trim removed 0 bases at V and 5 bases at J, leaving 1 base unmatched.

This clone was seen a single time. The chain carries TRBV19 and TRBJ2-7; 7 positions agree with TRBD2. The CDR3 has 15 amino acids. Unmatched junction bases numbered 9, after V lost 3 bases and J lost 4 bases. Looked up from germline, CDR1 is LNHDA and CDR2 is SQIVND (reference sequence). CDR3 region: CASSMSRGLGYEQYF. The CDR3, as DNA: TGTGCCAGTAGTATGTCTCGTGGACTAGGGTACGAGCAGTACTTC.

As DNA, the CDR3 is TGTGCCAGCAGCCCCGACCGGGAGCAGGCTTTCTTT. Translation gives CASSPDREQAFF. The V gene is TRBV11-1, the J gene TRBJ1-1, with no clear D. V gave up 5 bases and J gave up 11 bases, with 15 bases separating them. Per germline, CDR1 SGHAT and CDR2 FQDESV (reference sequence). The CDR3 is made up of 12 amino acids.

About this clone: One junction end does not reproduce the germline sequence, and a read error may be involved. V gene TRBV7-7 combines with J gene TRBJ2-2; D possibly corresponds to TRBD1 (6 bases). Looked up from germline, CDR1 is SSHAT and CDR2 is FNYEAQ (reference sequence). The length of the CDR3 is 16 residues. CDR3 region: CASSAALQGLGGELFF. Written as DNA, the CDR3 is TGTGCTAGCAGCGCCGCACTACAGGGCCTCGGCGGGGAGCTGTTTTTT.

This clone has only one observation. The V call is TRBV5-6, the J call TRBJ1-3, with unresolved D. The CDR3 spans 14 residues. V lost 0 bases and J 5 bases, leaving 9 bases between the germline ends. The germline V gene has CDR1 SGHDT and CDR2 YYEEEE. CDR3 nucleotides: TGTGCCAGCAGCTTGGTACAAGCCAGAAACACCATATATTTT. It yields the protein CASSLVQARNTIYF.

The chain carries TRBV11-3 and TRBJ2-5; D not resolved. V was pared by 9 bases and J by 4 bases, with 12 bases between. Per the germline V gene, CDR1 is SGHNT and CDR2 is YENEEA. This CDR3 comprises 12 residues. The CDR3 sequence: CASSRSGETQYF. CDR3 DNA sequence: TGTGCCAGTTCGAGGAGTGGAGAGACCCAGTACTTC.

The chain links TRBV7-8 to TRBJ2-5; TRBD1 aligns across 7 bases. The CDR3 spans 14 residues. In germline, CDR1 is SGHVS, CDR2 FQNEAQ. Trimming cost V 3 bases and J 5 bases; bases outside gene matches: 6. CDR3 amino acids: CASSLEGGVETQYF. Written as DNA, the CDR3 is TGTGCCAGCAGCTTGGAAGGGGGCGTGGAGACCCAGTACTTC.

The chain couples TRBV11-2 to TRBJ2-1, with 7 bases fitting TRBD1. J gave up 6 bases and V 4 bases, and 12 bases lay outside the gene matches. This CDR3 has 16 residues. Germline V gene lookup returns CDR1 SGHAT and CDR2 FQNNGV. The CDR3 nucleotides are TGTGCCAGCAGCTCCCCAAAAATTCAGGGGGTCAATGAGCAGTTCTTC. This encodes CASSSPKIQGVNEQFF.

DNA for the CDR3: TGTGCCAGCAGCGCCCGTAGTATATCCCTCCACTTT. The encoded protein is CASSARSISLHF. This sequence joins TRBV6-5 and TRBJ1-6, with D unresolved. The CDR3 runs 12 residues. Trimming removed 6 bases from V and 14 bases from J, with 14 bases in between. Germline V gene sequence: CDR1 MNHEY, CDR2 SVGAGI.

V and J are TRBV10-3 and TRBJ2-5; D is ambiguous. The V and J ends lost 10 bases and 0 bases respectively, with 6 bases between them. From germline, CDR1 is ENHRY and CDR2 SYGVKD. The CDR3 has 11 residues. This CDR3 reads CATRNQETQYF. CDR3 DNA: TGTGCCACTCGGAACCAAGAGACCCAGTACTTC.

The chain couples TRBV7-2 to TRBJ2-7; D is uncertain. In germline, CDR1 is SGHTA, CDR2 FQGNSA. Trimming cost V 3 bases and J 2 bases, with 5 bases left between them. CDR3 length: 12 amino acids. CDR3 nucleotide sequence: TGTGCCAGCAGCTTCGACACCTACGAGCAGTACTTC. Its translation: CASSFDTYEQYF.

This chain links TRBV3-1 (or the pseudogene TRBV3-2) with TRBJ1-1; D unresolved. Germline V gene lookup returns CDR1 LGHDT and CDR2 YNNKEL (reference sequence). V lost 1 base and J 2 bases, leaving 17 bases between the germline ends. The CDR3 runs to 17 residues. The CDR3 spells CASSQGRLGNVNTEAFF. The CDR3 DNA reads as TGTGCCAGCAGCCAAGGCCGATTGGGGAACGTCAACACTGAAGCTTTCTTT.

The CDR3 spells CASSNIRGSGEKLFF. The CDR3 nucleotides read TGTGCCAGCAGCAATATCAGGGGATCGGGTGAAAAACTGTTTTTT. The rearrangement joins TRBV21-1 to TRBJ1-4; the table's D call, TRBD1, has no DNA check behind it. TRBV21-1 is shown as a pseudogene. This CDR3 is 15 amino acids long.

The chain links TRBV11-1 to TRBJ2-7; D unresolved. This CDR3 comprises 12 residues. Germline V gives CDR1 SGHAT, CDR2 FQDESV (reference sequence). The V and J ends lost 2 bases and 5 bases respectively, with 7 bases between them. The DNA for the CDR3 is TGTGCCAGCAGCTTATCCGACGACGAGCAGTACTTC. This translates into CASSLSDDEQYF.

The CDR3 protein is CASSFGVGRGLDSPLHF. The DNA for the CDR3 is TGTGCCAGCAGCTTTGGCGTTGGCAGGGGGCTTGATTCACCCCTCCACTTT. This chain connects TRBV7-9 to TRBJ1-6, with 8 bases identical to TRBD1. Trimming at V came to 3 bases and at J to 8 bases, leaving 12 bases not matched to a gene. CDR3 size: 17 residues. Germline V gives CDR1 SEHNR, CDR2 FQNEAQ (reference sequence).